These 9 T cell receptor beta chains came from one sample sequenced in a study of T cells after posttransplantation cyclophosphamide. Profiling relied on immunoSEQ multiplex PCR, and the TCRdb table lists in-frame clones only, not all of them. The table shows tens of thousands of clones, with approximately 97% occurring only once. The naive gate required viable CD3+CD4+ or CD3+CD8+ cells with CCR7+CD45RA+CD45RO-CD95-CD27+CD28+ phenotype. The source material was naive CD4+ T cells sorted from PBMCs. Receptors originate from a man between 45 and 60 years old in good health, CMV-negative, and a related stem cell transplant donor.

This chain joins TRBV9 and TRBJ2-4; D perhaps matches TRBD2 (5 bases). The CDR3 is 16 residues long. Germline V gene lookup returns CDR1 SGDLS and CDR2 YYNGEE. V lost 0 bases, J lost 6 bases, and 16 bases lay in between. The chain's CDR3 is CASSVAGEAAGNIQYF. CDR3 DNA: TGTGCCAGCAGCGTAGCCGGAGAAGCGGCGGGAAACATTCAGTACTTC.

The gene calls are TRBV5-1 and TRBJ1-5; D possibly corresponds to TRBD1 (6 bases). The CDR3 consists of 13 residues. Germline V gene lookup returns CDR1 SGHRS and CDR2 YFSETQ. V was trimmed by 3 bases and J by 5 bases, leaving 9 bases between them. The CDR3 region is CASSSEGDQPQHF. In DNA form, the CDR3 reads TGCGCCAGCAGCTCTGAGGGGGATCAGCCCCAGCATTTT.

This chain joins TRBV30 and TRBJ1-1; D unresolved. V lost 7 bases and J 1 base, leaving 10 bases between the germline ends. Germline V gene data show CDR1 as GTSNPN and CDR2 as SVGIG (reference sequence). CDR3 length equals 12 residues. CDR3 DNA: TGTGCCTTAAAACAACCGAACACTGAAGCTTTCTTT. It specifies CALKQPNTEAFF.

This chain links TRBV7-2 with TRBJ1-2; D possibly corresponds to TRBD1 (5 bases). CDR1 is SGHTA and CDR2 is FQGNSA in the germline V gene. Deletions cut 5 bases from V and 8 bases from J, with 18 bases between. The CDR3 consists of 14 residues. CDR3 loop: CASSLSGAEEGYTF. The CDR3 region has the DNA TGTGCCAGCAGCCTTAGTGGGGCCGAGGAAGGCTACACCTTC.

The chain combines TRBV5-4 with TRBJ2-4, with D possibly TRBD1 on 6 matching bases. Germline V gene data show CDR1 as SGHNT and CDR2 as YYREEE (reference sequence). This CDR3 has 11 residues. The V end lost 6 bases, the J end lost 9 bases, and 10 bases lay between the germline ends. The CDR3 bases are TGTGCCAGCAACCGGGACACCATTCAGTACTTC. Its protein is CASNRDTIQYF.

Regarding this clone: Other nucleotide sequences in the sample specify the same CDR3. The V gene is TRBV7-7, the J gene TRBJ2-5; TRBD1 matches 11 bases. This CDR3 is 15 amino acids long. Germline CDR1 SSHAT, CDR2 FNYEAQ (reference sequence). Unmatched junction bases numbered 5, after V lost 4 bases and J lost 4 bases. The DNA of the CDR3 is TGTGCCAGCAGCTCGGGACAGGGGGTATCAGAGACCCAGTACTTC. Its protein product is CASSSGQGVSETQYF.

The chain uses TRBV21-1 and TRBJ2-7; TRBD2 reflects the table's D call only, with no check against the DNA. TRBV21-1 is reported as a pseudogene. CDR3 length equals 18 residues. CDR3 coding DNA: TGTGCCAGCAGCATGAGAATAGGAGGGGACCCTAAGGGCTACGAGCAGTACTTC. This sequence encodes CASSMRIGGDPKGYEQYF.

The rearrangement uses TRBV6-5 and TRBJ1-1, with TRBD1 matching over 7 bases. The CDR3 is made up of 15 amino acids. The V and J ends lost 5 bases and 0 bases, in that order; junction bases with no gene match: 6. From germline, CDR1 is MNHEY and CDR2 SVGAGI. In DNA form, the CDR3 reads TGTGCCAGCAGTGTGGGACAGCCGATGAACACTGAAGCTTTCTTT. It codes for CASSVGQPMNTEAFF.

The chain couples TRBV7-9 to TRBJ1-2; 11 nucleotides match TRBD1. The CDR3 contains 11 residues. V gave up 5 bases and J gave up 13 bases; unmatched junction bases: 3. Per the germline V gene, CDR1 is SEHNR and CDR2 is FQNEAQ (reference sequence). The CDR3 DNA reads TGTGCCAGCAGCAGGGACAGGGGGGTCACCTTC. Its translation is CASSRDRGVTF.